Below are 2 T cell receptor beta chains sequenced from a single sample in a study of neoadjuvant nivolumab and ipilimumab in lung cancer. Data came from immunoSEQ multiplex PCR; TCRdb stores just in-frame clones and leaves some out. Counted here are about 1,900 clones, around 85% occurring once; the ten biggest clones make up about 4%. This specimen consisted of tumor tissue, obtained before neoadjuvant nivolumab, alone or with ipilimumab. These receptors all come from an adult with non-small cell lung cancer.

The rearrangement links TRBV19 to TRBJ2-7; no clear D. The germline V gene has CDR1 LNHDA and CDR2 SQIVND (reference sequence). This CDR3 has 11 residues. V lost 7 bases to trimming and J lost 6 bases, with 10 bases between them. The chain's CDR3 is CASTFLGEQYF. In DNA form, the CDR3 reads TGTGCCAGTACTTTCCTGGGCGAGCAGTACTTC.

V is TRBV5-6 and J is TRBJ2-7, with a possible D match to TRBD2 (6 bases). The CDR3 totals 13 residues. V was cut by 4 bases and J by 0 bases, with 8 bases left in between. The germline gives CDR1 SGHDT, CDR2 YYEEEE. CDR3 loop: CASSRDFSYEQYF. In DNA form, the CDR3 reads TGTGCCAGCAGCCGGGACTTCTCCTACGAGCAGTACTTC.